This TCR beta chain was sequenced during a study of blood T cell repertoires in COVID-19. Study-wide context: COVID-19 samples collected from the United States, Italy and Spain covered acute and convalescent phases. Nucleic acid was either cDNA or gDNA, and it came from T cells, B-cell-depleted T cells, or PBMCs.

This clone was counted a few times. The CDR3 is 14 amino acids. V gave up 9 bases and J gave up 0 bases; unmatched junction bases: 4. The germline CDR1 and CDR2 sequences are MNHEY and SVGAGI. As processed by the authors: Estimated nucleated cell counts came from reference gene primer amplification. Data came from immunoSEQ multiplex PCR; TCRdb stores just in-frame clones and leaves some out. V, J and clone size are taken as reported in that table, and D and trimming were inferred from the DNA itself. The sample yields some 390,000 clones, 70% to 90% seen once. V gene TRBV6-5 combines with J gene TRBJ2-2; TRBD1 aligns across 7 bases. Sample: peripheral blood. The sequence came from a human donor in a cohort sampled during active COVID-19. The CDR3: CASLGTANTGELFF. For the CDR3, the DNA is TGTGCCAGTCTCGGGACAGCGAACACCGGGGAGCTGTTTTTT.